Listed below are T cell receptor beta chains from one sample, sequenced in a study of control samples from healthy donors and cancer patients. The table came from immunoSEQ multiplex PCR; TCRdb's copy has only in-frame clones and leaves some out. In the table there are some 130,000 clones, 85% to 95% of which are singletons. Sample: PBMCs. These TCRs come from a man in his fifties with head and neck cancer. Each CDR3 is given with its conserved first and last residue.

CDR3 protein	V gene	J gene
CASSQTKPGLGNEQFF	TRBV4-1	TRBJ2-1
CASSQVQANTGELFF	TRBV4-1	TRBJ2-2
CASSLGGGGAGNEQFF	TRBV5-1	TRBJ2-1
CASRDRGFREQYF	TRBV6-5	TRBJ2-7
CASSSRWGDTGELFF	TRBV6-6	TRBJ2-2
CASSLALEGASTEAFF	TRBV7-8	TRBJ1-1
CASSQAADNEQFF	TRBV3-1/TRBV3-2	TRBJ2-1
CASSRGQGNEQFF	TRBV7-3	TRBJ2-1
CASSPTGNTIYF	TRBV11-2	TRBJ1-3
CAWMEWGDSFYSGNTIYF	TRBV30	TRBJ1-3
CASSIIPQGDSPYGYTF	TRBV27	TRBJ1-2
CASSVRGSYEQYF	TRBV2	TRBJ2-7
CASTRQGKLFF	TRBV28	TRBJ1-4
CASSRTQPYTEAFF	TRBV6-5	TRBJ1-1
CASTPGQNYEQYF	TRBV6-2/TRBV6-3	TRBJ2-7
CASSWTSGGRDEQFF	TRBV19	TRBJ2-1
CASSLSWTGYNEQFF	TRBV7-2	TRBJ2-1
CASSPEGHLGNYGYTF	TRBV3-1/TRBV3-2	TRBJ1-2
CASSEEGAEKLFF	TRBV6-1	TRBJ1-4
CASSLVPLTDTQYF	TRBV5-5	TRBJ2-3
CASSFLLAGGQLELFF	TRBV7-2	TRBJ2-2
CASSLQAGGQEYTQYF	TRBV7-2	TRBJ2-3
CASSPIQGWDTEAFF	TRBV19	TRBJ1-1
CASSTPRGVYGYTF	TRBV19	TRBJ1-2
CATRTGPNYGYTF	TRBV6-5	TRBJ1-2
CASSVSGSSTDTQYF	TRBV9	TRBJ2-3
CASSPGYQMGDEQYF	TRBV18	TRBJ2-7
CASSPTGNTEAFF	TRBV12-3/TRBV12-4	TRBJ1-1
CAISGLGQGARELFF	TRBV10-3	TRBJ1-4
CASSQAVNSSPLHF	TRBV3-1/TRBV3-2	TRBJ1-6
CASSPDSMVYNEQFF	TRBV4-1	TRBJ2-1
CASSLAVTGLDEKLFF	TRBV7-2	TRBJ1-4
CASSLARHNEQFF	TRBV7-2	TRBJ2-1
CASSPWPGQTYQPQHF	TRBV28	TRBJ1-5
CSVDTAEVTEAFF	TRBV29-1	TRBJ1-1
CASSRDGYSGNTIYF	TRBV19	TRBJ1-3
CASSLTLGDTQYF	TRBV7-7	TRBJ2-3
CASSLTRQGVSGGNTIYF	TRBV7-8	TRBJ1-3
CASRLRQVGETQYF	TRBV27	TRBJ2-5
CALGQGNQPQHF	TRBV30	TRBJ1-5
CSVQQQGRNGYTF	TRBV29-1	TRBJ1-2
CASSLRTISNRNTEAFF	TRBV5-4	TRBJ1-1
CASSPPEAGEKLFF	TRBV28	TRBJ1-4
CASSYRRWNTEAFF	TRBV6-5	TRBJ1-1
CASSRQTWVGYTGELFF	TRBV5-6	TRBJ2-2
CASSQALFQETQYF	TRBV4-3	TRBJ2-5
CASSRNGGANGELFF	TRBV2	TRBJ2-2
CASSLISSSGANVLTF	TRBV7-9	TRBJ2-6
CAWSVRARLPEYYGYTF	TRBV30	TRBJ1-2
CASSSVRGALYNEQFF	TRBV7-2	TRBJ2-1
CASARRGGANTEAFF	TRBV19	TRBJ1-1
CASSQLSGGRTDTQYF	TRBV4-3	TRBJ2-3
CASSQEGGSPLHF	TRBV3-1/TRBV3-2	TRBJ1-6